These T cell receptor beta chains were read from a single sample in a study of T cells in narcolepsy. Sequencing used immunoSEQ multiplex PCR; TCRdb keeps in-frame clones, though not all of them. The top ten hold 1.3% of the sample, which has fewer than 40,000 clones, under 85% seen once. The sequenced sample consisted of CD45RA- memory CD4+ T cells from PBMCs. The receptor set was obtained from a human donor with narcolepsy. Both conserved end residues are part of each CDR3. Each record gives: V gene, CDR3 protein.

TRBV5-4 CASSLRTGGADTQYF
TRBV19 CASSKQGGISNQPQHF
TRBV25-1 CASSAKTGMGYGYTF
TRBV30 CAWSEGGLVETQYF
TRBV5-4 CASSATSGSQETQYF
TRBV4-2 CASSQRQWSTGELFF
TRBV6-4 CASSRDPSDGEQFF
TRBV18 CARHRGPPYEQYF
TRBV4-2 CASSQERDREAFF
TRBV5-4 CASSLGGRGTGELFF
TRBV6-5 CASSYSTTGVGEQYF
TRBV30 CAWYSAGANYGYTF
TRBV10-3 CAINIGQGRDEQYF
TRBV18 CASSPLKSGRTETQYF
TRBV29-1 CSVEDPSVPGYTF
TRBV5-6 CASSIYGTGNTGELFF
TRBV5-5 CASSLEGQTGELFF
TRBV6-5 CASTQGREQYF
TRBV6-6 CASRPVGMNQPQHF
TRBV11-3 CASSLGTGGTDTQYF
TRBV5-6 CASSSPASGYEQYF
TRBV6-6 CASSPHETQYF
TRBV18 CASSPSGESDTQYF
TRBV6-1 CASTVGGNTIYF
TRBV30 CACRDSEKLFF
TRBV10-3 CAISGQAMNTEAFF
TRBV19 CASSRGSYSGNTIYF
TRBV7-8 CASSFRQGLGGTEAFF
TRBV9 CASSVEARGELFF
TRBV5-1 CASREQGAPGNTIYF
TRBV5-8 CASSSRVSNIQYF
TRBV27 CASSLYPAYEQYF
TRBV29-1 CSGTGDYGGYTF
TRBV27 CASSRSGTGLLVNYGYTF
TRBV19 CASSPRQRGTDTQYF
TRBV2 CASSDQGVTDTQYF
TRBV19 CASAGINQPQHF
TRBV6-1 CASREPPGGRETQYF
TRBV7-8 CASSSGQGGEKLFF
TRBV28 CASSFRGYGYTF
TRBV29-1 CSVRTVLEAQYF
TRBV18 CASSSDRSREKLFF
TRBV5-1 CASSLMIHGSPGNTGELFF
TRBV30 CAWSGMNPYTF
TRBV9 CASSASDRGYTF
TRBV7-2 CASSLANVAGEQFF
TRBV19 CASSPDRGANTEAFF
TRBV2 CASSERQGKNTEAFF
TRBV9 CASSVDGLGRHEQYF
TRBV19 CASSRGLAGSSGETQYF
TRBV19 CATCLGGSTDTQYF
TRBV7-2 CASSPSGAEGQTQYF
TRBV29-1 CSVTEGETQYF
TRBV6-4 CASSPGHPEAQYF
TRBV7-6 CASSPDRTRGYTF
TRBV29-1 CSVDGTLGGYTF
TRBV13 CATSNRLLTDTQYF
TRBV29-1 CSVDRAHNEQFF